Each of the 16 T cell receptor beta chains below was sequenced from the same sample in a study of patients and donors after allogeneic stem cell transplantation. TCRdb analysed the RT-PCR reads with MiXCR anew, one entry per CDR3 protein. The sample has about 200,000 distinct CDR3 sequences; around two fifths are singletons. Specimen: blood, either unsorted or a sorted T cell fraction (not recorded which). The receptors stem from a human donor who was either an allogeneic HSCT recipient or a stem cell or donor lymphocyte infusion donor (not recorded which). It is not recorded whose cells these are; they may come from a transplant donor.

As DNA, the CDR3 is TGTGCCAGCAGCGTAAGCCCGGAAGGGGAGCTGTTTTTT. Translated: CASSVSPEGELFF. V gene TRBV5-5 combines with J gene TRBJ2-2, with no clear D. Looked up from germline, CDR1 is SGHKS and CDR2 is YYEKEE (reference sequence). The CDR3 is made up of 13 amino acids. V was pared by 4 bases and J by 8 bases, with 12 bases between. The full variable domain, rest sourced from reference TRBV5-5 and TRBJ2-2, is DAGVTQSPTHLIKTRGQQVTLRCSPISGHKSVSWYQQVLGQGPQFIFQYYEKEERGRGNFPDRFSARQFPNYSSELNVNALLLGDSALYLCASSVSPEGELFFGEGSRLTVL.

The table lists this clonotype with a few counts. The chain combines TRBV4-1 with TRBJ1-3; TRBD1 matches at 9 bases. The CDR3 is made up of 16 amino acids. Per germline, CDR1 MGHRA and CDR2 YSYEKL. V was clipped by 1 base and J by 1 base; unmatched bases: 2. For the CDR3, the DNA is TGCGCCAGCAGCCAAGTCGGGACAGGGTCTGGAAACACCATATATTTT. Translated, it gives CASSQVGTGSGNTIYF.

The table lists this clonotype with a count of one. V is TRBV9 and J is TRBJ2-6; D possibly corresponds to TRBD2 (5 bases). CDR3 length: 15 residues. V dropped 6 bases and J dropped 2 bases, with 12 bases sitting between them. From germline, CDR1 is SGDLS and CDR2 YYNGEE. The CDR3 reads CASTDRGTGANVLTF. The CDR3 region has the DNA TGTGCCAGCACTGACCGGGGAACTGGGGCCAACGTCCTGACTTTC.

This clonotype was found once. V gene TRBV2 combines with J gene TRBJ2-7; a weak D match, TRBD2 (5 bases). The CDR3 is 13 residues long. Germline-derived CDR1 and CDR2 are SNHLY and FYNNEI. Trimming took 6 bases from V and 4 from J, leaving 13 bases between them. Here the CDR3 DNA reads TGTGCCAGCAGGCGAGGCCCGGGATACGAGCAGTACTTC. Its protein is CASRRGPGYEQYF.

This clonotype was observed a handful of times. The J gene is TRBJ2-1, the V gene TRBV12-3 or TRBV12-4; a weak D match, TRBD2 (5 bases). This CDR3 has 14 residues. The V end lost 6 bases, the J end lost 0 bases, and 9 bases lay between the germline ends. The DNA for the CDR3 is TGTGCCAGCAGCCAGGACTCCTCCTACAATGAGCAGTTCTTC. It encodes CASSQDSSYNEQFF.

The gene calls are TRBV5-1 and TRBJ2-4; 8 bases are a match to TRBD1. Germline loops: CDR1 SGHRS, CDR2 YFSETQ. This CDR3 has 14 amino acids. The ends lost 4 bases at V and 6 bases at J; junction bases unmatched: 6. CDR3 loop: CASSQRTGPNIQYF. In DNA form, the CDR3 reads TGCGCCAGCAGCCAAAGGACAGGGCCAAACATTCAGTACTTC.

The chain recombines TRBV29-1 with TRBJ1-3; D not resolved. CDR1 is SQVTM, CDR2 ANQGSEA, per germline. This CDR3 contains 13 residues. V was pared by 6 bases and J by 1 base, with 10 bases between. In DNA form, the CDR3 reads TGCAGCGTGTTGACATTATCTGGAAACACCATATATTTT. Amino acids: CSVLTLSGNTIYF.

This clonotype was seen a handful of times. The rearrangement links TRBV15 to TRBJ2-3; D is undetermined. Germline V gene lookup returns CDR1 LNHNV and CDR2 YYDKDF (reference sequence). The ends were cut back, 0 bases at V and 7 bases at J, with 8 bases in the middle. The CDR3 is made up of 13 amino acids. The CDR3 protein is CATSRDRLNTQYF. The CDR3 coding sequence is TGTGCCACCAGCAGAGATAGGCTCAATACGCAGTATTTT. Filled out from reference TRBV15 and TRBJ2-3, the complete variable domain reads DAMVIQNPRYQVTQFGKPVTLSCSQTLNHNVMYWYQQKSSQAPKLLFHYYDKDFNNEADTPDNFQSRRPNTSFCFLDIRSPGLGDTAMYLCATSRDRLNTQYFGPGTRLTVL.

The chain employs TRBV27 and TRBJ2-1; tentatively, D is TRBD2 (6 bases). V was trimmed by 4 bases and J by 8 bases, leaving 6 bases between them. The CDR3 runs to 11 residues. The germline gives CDR1 MNHEY, CDR2 SMNVEV (reference sequence). The CDR3 DNA follows: TGTGCCAGCAGTTGGGGGGATGAGCAGTTCTTC. This gives the protein CASSWGDEQFF.

This clonotype was observed a handful of times. The chain carries TRBV27 and TRBJ1-1; TRBD1 might be the D (5 bases). The CDR3 has 12 residues. V lost 7 bases and J lost 1, with 7 bases in between. Germline lookup yields CDR1 MNHEY and CDR2 SMNVEV (reference sequence). The CDR3 spells CASKGTNTEAFF. DNA of the CDR3: TGTGCCAGCAAGGGGACGAACACTGAAGCTTTCTTT.

The chain recombines TRBV3-1 with TRBJ2-2; 9 bases fit TRBD2. Germline CDR1 and CDR2: LGHDT and YNNKEL (reference sequence). The length of the CDR3 is 16 residues. Trimming took 4 bases from V and 0 from J; bases not matched to a gene: 3. This CDR3 is CASSLTSGTNTGELFF. The CDR3 region has the DNA TGTGCCAGCAGCCTGACTAGCGGTACGAACACCGGGGAGCTGTTTTTT. Complete variable domain (other parts from reference TRBV3-1 and TRBJ2-2): DTAVSQTPKYLVTQMGNDKSIKCEQNLGHDTMYWYKQDSKKFLKIMFSYNNKELIINETVPNRFSPKSPDKAHLNLHINSLELGDSAVYFCASSLTSGTNTGELFFGEGSRLTVL.

This clonotype occurred a few times. The gene calls are TRBV9 and TRBJ1-2, with TRBD1 matching 8 bases. This CDR3 has 14 residues. In germline, CDR1 is SGDLS, CDR2 YYNGEE. The junction had 3 bases not matched to a gene; V was cut back by 4 bases and J by 1 base. DNA of the CDR3: TGTGCCAGCAGCCCGGACAGGGATAACTATGGCTACACCTTC. Translated, it gives CASSPDRDNYGYTF.

V and J are TRBV5-1 and TRBJ2-7, with TRBD2 matching 9 bases. The CDR3 runs to 16 residues. The V segment lost 3 bases and the J segment 2 bases; nucleotides outside the gene matches: 9. Germline V gene data show CDR1 as SGHRS and CDR2 as YFSETQ. The CDR3: CASSSRLADLTYEQYF. CDR3 bases: TGCGCCAGCAGCTCTCGACTAGCGGACTTAACCTACGAGCAGTACTTC.

The V and J genes are TRBV7-2 and TRBJ1-4, with D tentatively TRBD1 (5 bases). Trimming removed 5 bases from V and 0 bases from J, with 10 bases in between. From germline, CDR1 is SGHTA and CDR2 FQGNSA. The CDR3 is made up of 15 amino acids. The CDR3 here is CASSPEGTTNEKLFF. CDR3 nucleotides: TGTGCCAGCAGCCCAGAGGGGACAACTAATGAAAAACTGTTTTTT.

The genes are TRBV20-1 and TRBJ2-1; TRBD2 aligns across 10 bases. Germline V gene data show CDR1 as DFQATT and CDR2 as SNEGSKA (reference sequence). V shed 3 bases, J shed 8 bases, and the junction held 10 bases outside the gene matches. The CDR3 runs to 15 residues. DNA of the CDR3: TGCAGTGCTAGCAACTTGCTAGCGGGAGATGATGAGCAGTTCTTC. It codes for CSASNLLAGDDEQFF.

The V call is TRBV5-6, the J call TRBJ2-7; no clear D gene. Germline V gene data show CDR1 as SGHDT and CDR2 as YYEEEE. The CDR3 is made up of 13 amino acids. Deletions cut 0 bases from V and 6 bases from J, with 10 bases between. This chain's CDR3 is CASSLAMTGEQYF. DNA for the CDR3: TGTGCCAGCAGCTTGGCTATGACTGGCGAGCAGTACTTC.